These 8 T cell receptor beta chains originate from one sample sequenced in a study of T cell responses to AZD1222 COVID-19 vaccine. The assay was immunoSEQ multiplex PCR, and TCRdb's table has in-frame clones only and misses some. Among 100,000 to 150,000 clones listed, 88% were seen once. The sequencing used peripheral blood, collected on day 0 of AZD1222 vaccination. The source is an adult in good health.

CDR3 DNA sequence: TGTGCCAGCAGCCACGGAGGGGCCTCAGTGCAGTACTTC. Residues: CASSHGGASVQYF. The rearrangement uses TRBV3-1 (or the pseudogene TRBV3-2) and TRBJ2-7; TRBD2 is a possible D gene (6 bases). The CDR3 length is 13 residues. The germline gives CDR1 LGHDT, CDR2 YNNKEL (reference sequence). V lost 3 bases and J lost 9, with 15 bases in between.

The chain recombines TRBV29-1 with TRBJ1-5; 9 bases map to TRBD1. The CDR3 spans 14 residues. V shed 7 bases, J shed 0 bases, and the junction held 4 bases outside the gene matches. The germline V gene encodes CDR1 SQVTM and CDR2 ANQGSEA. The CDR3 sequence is CSAGQGPSNQPQHF. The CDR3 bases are TGCAGCGCAGGACAGGGGCCTAGCAATCAGCCCCAGCATTTT. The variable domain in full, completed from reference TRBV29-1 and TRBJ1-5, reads SAVISQKPSRDICQRGTSLTIQCQVDSQVTMMFWYRQQPGQSLTLIATANQGSEATYESGFVIDKFPISRPNLTFSTLTVSNMSPEDSSIYLCSAGQGPSNQPQHFGDGTRLSIL.

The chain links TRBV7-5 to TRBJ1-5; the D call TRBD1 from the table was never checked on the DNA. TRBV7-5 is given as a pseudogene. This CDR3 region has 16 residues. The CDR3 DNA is TGTGTCAGAAGCACAGAGGGACAGATTAGCAATCAGCCCCAGCATTTT. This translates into CVRSTEGQISNQPQHF.

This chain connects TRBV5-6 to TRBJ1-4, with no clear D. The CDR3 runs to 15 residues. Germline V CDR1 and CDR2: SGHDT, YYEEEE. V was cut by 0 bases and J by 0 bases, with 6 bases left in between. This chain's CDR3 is CASSLVSATNEKLFF. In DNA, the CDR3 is TGTGCCAGCAGCTTGGTCAGTGCAACTAATGAAAAACTGTTTTTT.

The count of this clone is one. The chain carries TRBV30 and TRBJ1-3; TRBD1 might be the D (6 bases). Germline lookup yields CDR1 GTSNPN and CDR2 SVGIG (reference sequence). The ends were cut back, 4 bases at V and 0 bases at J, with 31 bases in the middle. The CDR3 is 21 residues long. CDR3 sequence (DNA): TGTGCCTGGACTCCTTTTTCAGGGGACTTATTCGGCAGCCACTCTGGAAACACCATATATTTT. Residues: CAWTPFSGDLFGSHSGNTIYF.

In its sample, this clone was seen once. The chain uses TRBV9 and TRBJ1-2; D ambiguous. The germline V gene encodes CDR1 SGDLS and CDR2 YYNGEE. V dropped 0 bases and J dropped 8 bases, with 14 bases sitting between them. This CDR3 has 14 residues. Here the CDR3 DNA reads TGTGCCAGCAGCGTAGACCAGACCCCTTGGGGCTACACCTTC. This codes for CASSVDQTPWGYTF.

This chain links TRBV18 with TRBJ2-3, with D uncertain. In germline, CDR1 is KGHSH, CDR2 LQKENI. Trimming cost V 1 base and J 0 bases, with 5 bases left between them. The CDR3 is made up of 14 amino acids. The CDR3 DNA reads TGTGCCAGCTCACCACTCGGTAGCACAGATACGCAGTATTTT. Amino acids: CASSPLGSTDTQYF.

CDR3 coding DNA: TGTGCCAGCAGCTGGACTCCGGGGGGGGGCTGGGGCACTGAAGCTTTCTTT. It specifies CASSWTPGGGWGTEAFF. V gene TRBV5-8 combines with J gene TRBJ1-1; a possible D gene is TRBD1 (6 bases). Germline lookup yields CDR1 SGHTS and CDR2 YDEGEE. V lost 3 bases and J lost 4, with 22 bases in between. This CDR3 is 17 amino acids long.